These T cell receptor beta chains were read from a single sample in a study of T cells after posttransplantation cyclophosphamide. TCRdb's copy holds only in-frame clones and misses some; the assay was immunoSEQ multiplex PCR. The sample yields some 35,000 clones, without any singletons. Material: PBMCs. Source of these receptors: a man in his thirties or forties in good health and a related stem cell transplant donor. The CDR3 runs from the conserved cysteine through the conserved F or W. The order of the fields is clone size, J gene, V gene, D gene, CDR3 DNA, CDR3 protein. The D gene is left open where the match is weak. Each size is once, few, many or a size class.

clone_size: many; j_call: TRBJ1-2; v_call: TRBV11-2; d_call: -; cdr3_nt: TGTGCCAGCAGCCCCATAGCTACAGGCTACACCTTC; cdr3_aa: CASSPIATGYTF
clone_size: many; j_call: TRBJ2-1; v_call: TRBV24-1; d_call: -; cdr3_nt: TGTGCCACCAGTAAAGGCGGCGCCTACAATGAGCAGTTCTTC; cdr3_aa: CATSKGGAYNEQFF
clone_size: many; j_call: TRBJ1-1; v_call: TRBV4-1; d_call: TRBD1; cdr3_nt: TGCGCCAGCAGCCAGGGGACAGGGGGTCCCATGAACACTGAAGCTTTCTTT; cdr3_aa: CASSQGTGGPMNTEAFF
clone_size: many; j_call: TRBJ2-1; v_call: TRBV11-3; d_call: TRBD1; cdr3_nt: TGTGCCAGCAGCTTTTTAGGGACAGGGATCGATGAGCAGTTCTTC; cdr3_aa: CASSFLGTGIDEQFF
clone_size: many; j_call: TRBJ1-2; v_call: TRBV24-1; d_call: -; cdr3_nt: TGTGCCACCAGTGAGAACAGCTTGTATGGCTACACCTTC; cdr3_aa: CATSENSLYGYTF
clone_size: many; j_call: TRBJ1-4; v_call: TRBV5-1; d_call: TRBD1; cdr3_nt: TGCGCCAGCAGCTCCGGACAGGGGGCTGAAAAACTGTTTTTT; cdr3_aa: CASSSGQGAEKLFF
clone_size: few; j_call: TRBJ1-1; v_call: TRBV11-2; d_call: TRBD1; cdr3_nt: TGTGCCAGCAGCCTGATTCAGGGGGGACCCACAGTGCCTGAAGCTTTCTTT; cdr3_aa: CASSLIQGGPTVPEAFF
clone_size: many; j_call: TRBJ2-3; v_call: TRBV19; d_call: TRBD2; cdr3_nt: TGTGCCAGTAGTCCGCGACTAGCGGGGGAAACAGATACGCAGTATTTT; cdr3_aa: CASSPRLAGETDTQYF
clone_size: many; j_call: TRBJ1-5; v_call: TRBV6-2/TRBV6-3; d_call: -; cdr3_nt: TGTGCCAGCAGTTATTCCAGGGCCAATCAGCCCCAGCATTTT; cdr3_aa: CASSYSRANQPQHF
clone_size: many; j_call: TRBJ1-5; v_call: TRBV19; d_call: -; cdr3_nt: TGTGCCAGTAGTATCGCAGGCCCAGATCAGCCCCAGCATTTT; cdr3_aa: CASSIAGPDQPQHF
clone_size: few; j_call: TRBJ1-5; v_call: TRBV12-3/TRBV12-4; d_call: -; cdr3_nt: TGTGCCAGCACCCGACAGGGCAATCAGCCCCAGCATTTT; cdr3_aa: CASTRQGNQPQHF
clone_size: few; j_call: TRBJ2-5; v_call: TRBV19; d_call: -; cdr3_nt: TGTGCCAGTAGTAATCTAGCCATCCAAGAGACCCAGTACTTC; cdr3_aa: CASSNLAIQETQYF
clone_size: many; j_call: TRBJ2-1; v_call: TRBV11-1; d_call: TRBD1; cdr3_nt: TGTGCCAGCAGCTCCACGGACAGGGGGTGGTATGAGCAGTTCTTC; cdr3_aa: CASSSTDRGWYEQFF
clone_size: few; j_call: TRBJ2-7; v_call: TRBV5-1; d_call: TRBD1; cdr3_nt: TGCGCCAGCAGGCCGACCGGGACAGGGGGCGGCGGGCAGTACTTC; cdr3_aa: CASRPTGTGGGGQYF
clone_size: many; j_call: TRBJ2-3; v_call: TRBV28; d_call: TRBD2; cdr3_nt: TGTGCCAGCACCCCGACTGGCGGGGGAAATACGCAGTATTTT; cdr3_aa: CASTPTGGGNTQYF